This passage covers 31 T cell receptor beta chains from one sample sequenced in a study of T cells in women clearing cervical HPV infection. The table came from immunoSEQ multiplex PCR; TCRdb's copy has only in-frame clones and leaves some out. The sample totals about 35,000 clones. Material: blood buffy coat. The origin of the receptors is a woman between 18 and 69 years old with a cervical HPV16 infection that either progressed to CIN3+ or cleared (not recorded which).

Points on this clone: The read finishes 3 residues shy of the CDR3 end, and the germline J gene is used to complete it. The V gene is TRBV5-1, the J gene TRBJ2-6, with D possibly being TRBD2 (5 bases). Between the trimmed V and J ends, which lost 1 base and 0 bases, there was a span of 14 bases. The CDR3 runs to 18 residues. Germline loops: CDR1 SGHRS, CDR2 YFSETQ. The sequenced part of the CDR3 DNA is TGCGCCAGCAGCTTGATGGGTAATGAGGGCTCTGGGGCCAACGTC. Protein sequence: CASSLMGNEGSGANV. From start to end, the CDR3 is CASSLMGNEGSGANVLTF.

For this clone: The sequence runs out 3 residues before the end of the CDR3; the remainder is reconstructed from the germline J gene. The chain uses TRBV9 and TRBJ2-2; TRBD2 aligns across 8 bases. Germline V gene data show CDR1 as SGDLS and CDR2 as YYNGEE. The CDR3 has 14 amino acids. With V trimmed by 5 bases and J by 7 bases, 7 bases remained unmatched. The CDR3 loop reads CASSDSGIHGELFF. The sequenced CDR3 bases are TGTGCCAGCAGTGATAGCGGGATTCACGGGGAG.

The CDR3 DNA, read in part, is TGTGCCAGCACGAGTCAGATTGCTCCCGATGGTGGC. Its protein product is CASTSQIAPDGG. The entire CDR3 protein is CASTSQIAPDGGYTF. The rearrangement joins TRBV2 to TRBJ1-2; D unresolved. From the germline J gene comes the end of the CDR3, since the read stops 3 residues before it. CDR1 and CDR2 (germline): SNHLY, FYNNEI. The V gene lost 7 bases and the J gene lost 7 bases, with 22 bases spanning the gap. The CDR3 has 15 amino acids.

Notes on this clone: The sequenced fragment ends 3 residues before the CDR3 boundary, so the rest is inferred from the germline J gene. The J gene is TRBJ2-5, the V gene TRBV6-2 or TRBV6-3; a weak D match, TRBD1 (5 bases). Germline V CDR1 and CDR2: MNHEY, SVGEGT. V lost 7 bases to trimming and J lost 3 bases, with 18 bases between them. The CDR3 has 15 amino acids. The covered CDR3 bases are TGTGCCAGCAAAGAGTGGACCCCAGGGAAAGAGACC. This gives the protein CASKEWTPGKET. The full CDR3 protein is CASKEWTPGKETQYF.

A word on this clone: The read terminates 3 residues ahead of where the CDR3 ends, so the germline J gene completes it. The chain employs TRBV20-1 and TRBJ2-1, with 8 nucleotides matching TRBD2. V was pared by 3 bases and J by 6 bases, with 1 base of the junction left unmatched. CDR3 size: 12 residues. In germline, CDR1 is DFQATT, CDR2 SNEGSKA (reference sequence). Incomplete CDR3 DNA: TGCAGTGCTAGCGGGGGGGTCAATGAG. The encoded protein is CSASGGVNE. The full CDR3 is CSASGGVNEQFF.

A word on this clone: From the germline J gene comes the end of the CDR3, since the read stops 3 residues before it. This rearrangement joins TRBV10-2 to TRBJ2-2; D unresolved. The CDR3 length is 12 residues. The germline gives CDR1 WSHSY, CDR2 SAAADI. CDR3 protein: CASSEANEKLFF. The DNA read from the CDR3 is TGCGCCAGCAGTGAGGCTAATGAAAAG.

As for this clone: The read comes to an end 3 residues before the CDR3 does, leaving the germline J gene to fill in the end. J is TRBJ2-2 and V is TRBV20-1, with 7 bases that match TRBD1. The CDR3 totals 15 residues. V was clipped by 0 bases and J by 5 bases; unmatched bases: 6. The germline CDR1 and CDR2 sequences are DFQATT and SNEGSKA (reference sequence). The CDR3 DNA, read in part, is TGCAGTGCTAGAGACCGGGACAGTCCTACCGGGGAG. Encoded protein: CSARDRDSPTGE. From start to end, the CDR3 is CSARDRDSPTGELFF.

In the case of this clone: The sequenced fragment ends 3 residues before the CDR3 boundary, so the rest is inferred from the germline J gene. The rearrangement links TRBV11-3 to TRBJ2-5, with TRBD2 matching 9 bases. V gave up 3 bases and J gave up 1 base; unmatched junction bases: 0. CDR1 is SGHNT and CDR2 is YENEEA in the germline V gene. CDR3 length: 14 residues. CDR3 sequence reads: CASSLRGGQETQYF. The sequenced CDR3 bases are TGTGCCAGCAGCTTGCGGGGGGGCCAAGAGACC. Supplemented by reference TRBV11-3 and TRBJ2-5, the full variable domain reads EAGVVQSPRYKIIEKKQPVAFWCNPISGHNTLYWYLQNLGQGPELLIRYENEEAVDDSQLPKDRFSAERLKGVDSTLKIQPAELGDSAVYLCASSLRGGQETQYFGPGTRLLVL.

The part of the CDR3 DNA that was read is TGTGCCAGTAGTTCTCCGGGGGGCTACAATGAG. Translating gives CASSSPGGYNE. In full, the CDR3 is CASSSPGGYNEAFF. The chain recombines TRBV19 with TRBJ1-1; D might be TRBD1 (6 bases). Read sequence stops 3 residues before the CDR3 end, and the germline J gene provides the missing end. This CDR3 is built from 14 residues. The germline V gene encodes CDR1 LNHDA and CDR2 SQIVND (reference sequence).

Notes on this clone: The CDR3 extends 3 residues past the end of the read, so its final part is completed from the germline J gene. The rearrangement joins TRBV19 to TRBJ1-5; TRBD1 agrees at 7 bases. This CDR3 spans 15 amino acids. Trimming took 3 bases from V and 3 from J; bases not matched to a gene: 5. Per germline, CDR1 LNHDA and CDR2 SQIVND (reference sequence). The CDR3 here is CASSIKTGTNQPQHF. Incomplete CDR3 DNA: TGTGCCAGTAGTATCAAGACAGGGACCAATCAGCCC.

The sequenced CDR3 bases are TGTGCCAGCACCGCACCTCCTGACAGGGGGCTTGAG. As protein: CASTAPPDRGLE. The entire CDR3 protein is CASTAPPDRGLEQFF. The chain joins TRBV28 to TRBJ2-1; 10 bases map to TRBD1. From the germline J gene comes the end of the CDR3, since the read stops 3 residues before it. The CDR3 is made up of 15 amino acids. Germline CDR1 reads MDHEN; CDR2 reads SYDVKM. Trimming removed 7 bases from V and 9 bases from J; junction bases left unmatched: 12.

As for this clone: The read terminates 3 residues before the CDR3 end, so the remaining end is supplied by the germline J gene. The V gene is TRBV24-1, the J gene TRBJ2-3; the match to TRBD1 covers 11 bases. CDR3 length: 15 amino acids. Germline values: CDR1 KGHDR, CDR2 SFDVKD. The V gene end was trimmed by 5 bases and the J gene end by 5 bases; junction bases not matched to a gene: 5. The CDR3 bases that were read are TGTGCCACCAGTGGGGGGACAGGGGGTTTAGATACG. It codes for CATSGGTGGLDT. The CDR3 in its entirety is CATSGGTGGLDTQYF.

About this clone itself: The read ends 3 residues before the CDR3 terminus; that terminus is restored from the germline J gene. This sequence joins TRBV2 and TRBJ2-1; 12 positions match TRBD2. The germline CDR1 and CDR2 sequences are SNHLY and FYNNEI. J lost 9 bases, V lost 5 bases, and 8 bases had no gene match. CDR3 length: 15 residues. The sequenced part of the CDR3 DNA is TGTGCCAGCAGTTCTAGCGGGAGGGCCAGTGGTGAG. Its protein product is CASSSSGRASGE. The CDR3 in its entirety is CASSSSGRASGEQFF.

On this clone itself: Read sequence stops 3 residues before the CDR3 end, and the germline J gene provides the missing end. The chain joins TRBV5-1 to TRBJ2-1, with TRBD2 matching over 8 bases. V lost 0 bases, J lost 6 bases, and 8 bases stayed unmatched. Looked up from germline, CDR1 is SGHRS and CDR2 is YFSETQ. The CDR3 loop spans 16 amino acids. The CDR3 reads CASSLEGLEFRNEQFF. CDR3 DNA (partial): TGCGCCAGCAGCTTGGAGGGACTAGAATTCCGCAATGAG.

In the case of this clone: Read data end 3 residues before the CDR3 end; the end is taken from the germline J gene. The V call is TRBV6-2 or TRBV6-3, the J call TRBJ1-1, with 11 bases aligning to TRBD1. The CDR3 spans 17 residues. CDR1 is MNHEY and CDR2 is SVGEGT in the germline V gene. V trimming: 9 bases; J trimming: 5 bases; junction bases outside the gene matches: 17. CDR3 DNA (partial): TGTGCCAGTTCCCGGACAGGGGGCGCGTGGGTACGGACTGAA. Its protein product is CASSRTGGAWVRTE. In full, the CDR3 is CASSRTGGAWVRTEAFF.

The CDR3 DNA, read in part, is TGTGCCACCTCCCCCGGGTTACCACCGAACACCGGGGAG. It codes for CATSPGLPPNTGE. The whole CDR3 is CATSPGLPPNTGELFF. The chain couples TRBV19 to TRBJ2-2; D uncertain. The read gets to within 3 residues of the CDR3 end, and the germline J gene fills in the rest. Per the germline V gene, CDR1 is LNHDA and CDR2 is SQIVND (reference sequence). V lost 10 bases, J lost 0 bases, and 18 bases lay in between. There are 16 residues in the CDR3. The full variable domain, in which reference TRBV19 and TRBJ2-2 provide the parts outside the CDR3, is DGGITQSPKYLFRKEGQNVTLSCEQNLNHDAMYWYRQDPGQGLRLIYYSQIVNDFQKGDIAEGYSVSREKKESFPLTVTSAQKNPTAFYLCATSPGLPPNTGELFFGEGSRLTVL.

For this clone: The CDR3 end is not reached by the read, which stops 3 residues before it; the germline J gene fills it in. This rearrangement joins TRBV5-1 to TRBJ2-1; D may be TRBD2 (6 bases). The CDR3 is made up of 15 amino acids. Between the trimmed V and J ends, which lost 0 bases and 3 bases, there was a span of 10 bases. CDR1 and CDR2 (germline): SGHRS, YFSETQ. The CDR3: CASSLGDFYYNEQFF. The sequenced part of the CDR3 DNA is TGCGCCAGCAGCTTGGGGGACTTTTACTACAATGAG.

As for this clone: Coverage ceases 3 residues before the CDR3 finishes, and the germline J gene fills in the end. The chain has TRBV2 and TRBJ2-7; a possible D gene is TRBD2 (5 bases). In germline, CDR1 is SNHLY, CDR2 FYNNEI. This CDR3 has 13 residues. The ends were cut back, 4 bases at V and 3 bases at J, with 10 bases in the middle. The CDR3 reads CASSVASYYEQYF. CDR3 DNA (partial): TGTGCCAGCAGTGTAGCGAGCTACTACGAG. Drawing the rest from reference TRBV2 and TRBJ2-7, the complete variable domain is EPEVTQTPSHQVTQMGQEVILRCVPISNHLYFYWYRQILGQKVEFLVSFYNNEISEKSEIFDDQFSVERPDGSNFTLKIRSTKLEDSAMYFCASSVASYYEQYFGPGTRLTVT.

CDR3 amino acids: CASSYPSGSTDTQYF. CDR3 DNA (partial): TGTGCCAGCAGCTACCCTAGCGGGAGCACAGATACG. This chain joins TRBV5-5 and TRBJ2-3, with 8 bases fitting TRBD2. The read is 3 residues too short to cover the CDR3 end, so that end is filled in from the germline J gene. J gave up 0 bases and V 3 bases, and 3 bases lay outside the gene matches. The germline V gene has CDR1 SGHKS and CDR2 YYEKEE (reference sequence). CDR3 length equals 15 residues. Using reference TRBV5-5 and TRBJ2-3 for the parts outside the CDR3, the full variable domain is DAGVTQSPTHLIKTRGQQVTLRCSPISGHKSVSWYQQVLGQGPQFIFQYYEKEERGRGNFPDRFSARQFPNYSSELNVNALLLGDSALYLCASSYPSGSTDTQYFGPGTRLTVL.

Details on this clone: The read halts 3 residues ahead of the CDR3 end, with the missing end drawn from the germline J gene. This chain links TRBV5-4 with TRBJ2-3; TRBD1 matches at 7 bases. With V trimmed by 0 bases and J by 2 bases, 3 bases remained unmatched. CDR3 length: 15 residues. Germline loops: CDR1 SGHNT, CDR2 YYREEE (reference sequence). The DNA read from the CDR3 is TGTGCCAGCAGCTTGGGGACAGGATACACAGATACG. This sequence encodes CASSLGTGYTDT. The CDR3 in full is CASSLGTGYTDTQYF.

Comments on this clone: The read falls 3 residues short of the CDR3 end, and the missing part is taken from the germline J gene. This rearrangement joins TRBV28 to TRBJ2-5, with D perhaps matching TRBD2 (6 bases). The V gene's germline CDR1 is MDHEN and CDR2 SYDVKM. V was trimmed by 6 bases and J by 0 bases, leaving 11 bases between them. The CDR3 is 14 residues long. The part of the CDR3 DNA that was read is TGTGCCAGCAGACCGCCTAGCGACCAAGAGACC. The encoded protein is CASRPPSDQET. The full CDR3 is CASRPPSDQETQYF. Supplemented by reference TRBV28 and TRBJ2-5, the full variable domain reads DVKVTQSSRYLVKRTGEKVFLECVQDMDHENMFWYRQDPGLGLRLIYFSYDVKMKEKGDIPEGYSVSREKKERFSLILESASTNQTSMYLCASRPPSDQETQYFGPGTRLLVL.

CDR3 region: CAWTRVTGGSYDYTF. CDR3 bases read: TGTGCCTGGACAAGAGTAACAGGGGGCTCCTACGAC. The V call is TRBV30, the J call TRBJ1-2; 9 positions match TRBD1. Coverage ceases 3 residues before the CDR3 finishes, and the germline J gene fills in the end. The CDR3 length is 15 residues. The V gene's germline CDR1 is GTSNPN and CDR2 SVGIG (reference sequence).

As concerns this clone: Coverage ceases 3 residues before the CDR3 finishes, and the germline J gene fills in the end. This rearrangement joins TRBV29-1 to TRBJ2-5; 9 nucleotides align to TRBD1. The J segment lost 4 bases and the V segment lost 7 bases, leaving 10 bases of the junction unmatched. Per germline, CDR1 SQVTM and CDR2 ANQGSEA. The CDR3 runs 14 residues. Incomplete CDR3 DNA: TGCAGCGCTGACGGGACAGGGCAGGGAGAGACC. This translates into CSADGTGQGET. The entire CDR3 reads CSADGTGQGETQYF.

About this clone itself: The read ends 3 residues shy of where the CDR3 ends; the end is completed using the germline J gene. This chain connects TRBV4-1 to TRBJ1-2, with D maybe TRBD1 (6 bases). Per germline, CDR1 MGHRA and CDR2 YSYEKL. The CDR3 consists of 15 residues. Deletions cut 0 bases from V and 4 bases from J, with 12 bases between. The CDR3 DNA, read in part, is TGCGCCAGCAGCCAAGAGGCCGGGACATCCTATGGC. Protein sequence: CASSQEAGTSYG. The entire CDR3 sequence reads CASSQEAGTSYGYTF.

With respect to this clone: The read is 3 residues too short to cover the CDR3 end, so that end is filled in from the germline J gene. V usage is TRBV29-1 and J usage is TRBJ1-2, with a possible D match to TRBD1 (5 bases). CDR1 is SQVTM, CDR2 ANQGSEA, per germline. The CDR3 length is 16 residues. Partial CDR3 DNA: TGCAGCGTTGGAGACGTGGGGGGGGAGAGCTCCTACGAC. This translates into CSVGDVGGESSYD. The complete CDR3 protein is CSVGDVGGESSYDYTF.

On this clone itself: The read is 3 residues too short to cover the CDR3 end, so that end is filled in from the germline J gene. This rearrangement joins TRBV7-8 to TRBJ2-1, with D maybe TRBD1 (5 bases). CDR1 SGHVS and CDR2 FQNEAQ come from the germline V gene. This CDR3 contains 14 residues. Trimming stripped 1 base from V and 3 bases from J, with 7 bases between. The covered CDR3 bases are TGTGCCAGCAGCTTAGGGACACTCTACAATGAG. This codes for CASSLGTLYNE. The full CDR3 is CASSLGTLYNEQFF.

With regard to this clone: The read comes to an end 3 residues before the CDR3 does, leaving the germline J gene to fill in the end. The rearrangement joins TRBV5-4 to TRBJ2-5; TRBD2 matches at 8 bases. The CDR3 contains 13 residues. In germline, CDR1 is SGHNT, CDR2 YYREEE (reference sequence). The trim removed 3 bases at V and 2 bases at J, leaving 0 bases unmatched. This CDR3 is CASSSGGQETQYF. The CDR3 DNA, read in part, is TGTGCCAGCAGCTCGGGGGGGCAAGAGACC.

Turning to this clone: The read gets to within 3 residues of the CDR3 end, and the germline J gene fills in the rest. The genes are TRBV7-2 and TRBJ1-6; D call uncertain. The CDR3 runs 14 residues. Trimming cost V 1 base and J 7 bases, with 8 bases left between them. Germline V gene data show CDR1 as SGHTA and CDR2 as FQGNSA. The CDR3 spells CASSLGGLNSPLHF. The CDR3 DNA, read in part, is TGTGCCAGCAGCTTAGGCGGGCTAAATTCACCC.

To note about this clone: The read halts 3 residues ahead of the CDR3 end, with the missing end drawn from the germline J gene. The chain employs TRBV19 and TRBJ1-6, with a weak D call TRBD1 (6 bases). V lost 5 bases, J lost 7 bases, and 12 bases lay in between. The CDR3 spans 14 residues. Germline CDR1 and CDR2: LNHDA and SQIVND (reference sequence). CDR3 bases read: TGTGCCAGTAGTCAGGACAGTACGAATTCACCC. It yields the protein CASSQDSTNSP. The CDR3 in its entirety is CASSQDSTNSPLHF.

In regard to this clone: From the germline J gene comes the end of the CDR3, since the read stops 3 residues before it. The chain couples TRBV7-9 to TRBJ1-2, with a tentative D call TRBD1 (6 bases). This CDR3 is 14 amino acids long. In germline, CDR1 is SEHNR, CDR2 FQNEAQ (reference sequence). The ends were cut back, 1 base at V and 3 bases at J, with 9 bases in the middle. CDR3 loop: CASSLEGGHYGYTF. CDR3 DNA, as far as it was read: TGTGCCAGCAGCTTAGAGGGGGGGCACTATGGC.

Comments on this clone: The read terminates 3 residues ahead of where the CDR3 ends, so the germline J gene completes it. The V gene is TRBV18, the J gene TRBJ1-2; 8 positions match TRBD1. V lost 1 base, J lost 7 bases, and 11 bases stayed unmatched. Germline V gene data show CDR1 as KGHSH and CDR2 as LQKENI. There are 16 residues in the CDR3. The sequenced CDR3 bases are TGTGCCAGCTCACCACGAATGGACAGGGAGGTTGGTGGC. As protein: CASSPRMDREVGG. The whole CDR3 region reads CASSPRMDREVGGYTF.